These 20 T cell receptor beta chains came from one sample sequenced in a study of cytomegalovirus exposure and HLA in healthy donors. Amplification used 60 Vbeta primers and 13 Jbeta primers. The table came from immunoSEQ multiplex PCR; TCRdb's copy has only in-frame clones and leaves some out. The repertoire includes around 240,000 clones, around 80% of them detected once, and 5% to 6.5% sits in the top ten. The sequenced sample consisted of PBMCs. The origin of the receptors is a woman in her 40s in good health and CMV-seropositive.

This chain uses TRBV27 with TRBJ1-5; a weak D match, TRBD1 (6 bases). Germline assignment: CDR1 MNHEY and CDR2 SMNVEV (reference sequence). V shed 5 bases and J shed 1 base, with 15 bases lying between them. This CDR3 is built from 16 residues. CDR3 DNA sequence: TGTGCCAGCAGTCCGGGGGGGGCGGTAAGCAATCAGCCCCAGCATTTT. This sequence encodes CASSPGGAVSNQPQHF.

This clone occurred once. The CDR3 sequence is CASSERQGYGYTF. The CDR3 DNA reads as TGTGCCAGCAGTGAACGACAGGGCTATGGCTACACCTTC. The V and J genes are TRBV25-1 and TRBJ1-2; 7 nucleotides match TRBD1. With V trimmed by 2 bases and J by 4 bases, 1 base remained unmatched. The CDR3 runs to 13 residues. CDR1 and CDR2 from the germline V gene are MGHDK and SYGVNS.

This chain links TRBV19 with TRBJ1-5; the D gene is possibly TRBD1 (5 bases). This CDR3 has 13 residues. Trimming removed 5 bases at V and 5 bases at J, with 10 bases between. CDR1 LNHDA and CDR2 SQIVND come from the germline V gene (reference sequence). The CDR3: CASSGGGDQPQHF. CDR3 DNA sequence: TGTGCCAGTAGTGGGGGAGGCGATCAGCCCCAGCATTTT.

The DNA of the CDR3 is TGCGCCAGCAGCTTGGAACCAGGCACCTACGAGCAGTACTTC. The encoded protein is CASSLEPGTYEQYF. V and J are TRBV5-1 and TRBJ2-7; unclear D gene. The CDR3 sequence is 14 residues long. V gave up 0 bases and J gave up 2 bases, with 9 bases separating them. Germline V CDR1 and CDR2: SGHRS, YFSETQ.

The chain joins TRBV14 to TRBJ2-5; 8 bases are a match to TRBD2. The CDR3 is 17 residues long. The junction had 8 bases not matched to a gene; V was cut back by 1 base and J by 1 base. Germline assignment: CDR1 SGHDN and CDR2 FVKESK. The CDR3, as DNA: TGTGCCAGCAGCCAAGGGGCGGGACTAGTGACCCAAGAGACCCAGTACTTC. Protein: CASSQGAGLVTQETQYF.

Written as DNA, the CDR3 is TGTGCCAGCAGCCTAAGGGGGTATGGCTACACCTTC. Encoded protein: CASSLRGYGYTF. V usage is TRBV28 and J usage is TRBJ1-2; possible D gene TRBD1, 6 bases. Deletions cut 6 bases from V and 5 bases from J, with 10 bases between. Germline V lookup: CDR1 MDHEN, CDR2 SYDVKM. The CDR3 consists of 12 residues.

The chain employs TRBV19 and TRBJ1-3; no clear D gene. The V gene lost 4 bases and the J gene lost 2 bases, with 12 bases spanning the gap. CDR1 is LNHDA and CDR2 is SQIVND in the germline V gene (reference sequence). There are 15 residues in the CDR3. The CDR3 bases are TGTGCCAGTAGTAACGGGGTACGGGCTGGAAACACCATATATTTT. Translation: CASSNGVRAGNTIYF.

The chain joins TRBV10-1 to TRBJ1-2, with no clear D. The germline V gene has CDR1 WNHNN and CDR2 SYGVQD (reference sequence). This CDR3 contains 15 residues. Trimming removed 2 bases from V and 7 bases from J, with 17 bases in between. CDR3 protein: CASSEVPVPRAGYTF. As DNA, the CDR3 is TGCGCCAGCAGTGAGGTCCCGGTCCCGAGGGCTGGCTACACCTTC.

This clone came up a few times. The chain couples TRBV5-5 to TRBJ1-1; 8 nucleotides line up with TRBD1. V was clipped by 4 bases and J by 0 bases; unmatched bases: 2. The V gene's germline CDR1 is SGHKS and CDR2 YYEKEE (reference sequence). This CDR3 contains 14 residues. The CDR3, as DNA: TGTGCCAGCAGCCGACAGGGGTTGAACACTGAAGCTTTCTTT. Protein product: CASSRQGLNTEAFF. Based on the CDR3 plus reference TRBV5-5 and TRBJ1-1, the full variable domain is DAGVTQSPTHLIKTRGQQVTLRCSPISGHKSVSWYQQVLGQGPQFIFQYYEKEERGRGNFPDRFSARQFPNYSSELNVNALLLGDSALYLCASSRQGLNTEAFFGQGTRLTVV.

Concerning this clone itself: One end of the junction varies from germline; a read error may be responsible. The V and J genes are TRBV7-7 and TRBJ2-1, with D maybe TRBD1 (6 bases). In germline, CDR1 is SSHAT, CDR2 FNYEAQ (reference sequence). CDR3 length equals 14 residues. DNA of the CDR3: TGTGCTAGCAGCCCGGACGGGACACACAATGAGCAGTTCTTC. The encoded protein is CASSPDGTHNEQFF. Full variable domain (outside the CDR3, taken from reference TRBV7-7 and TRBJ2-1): GAGVSQSPRYKVTKRGQDVTLRCDPISSHATLYWYQQALGQGPEFLTYFNYEAQPDKSGLPSDRFSAERPEGSISTLTIQRTEQRDSAMYRCASSPDGTHNEQFFGPGTRLTVL.

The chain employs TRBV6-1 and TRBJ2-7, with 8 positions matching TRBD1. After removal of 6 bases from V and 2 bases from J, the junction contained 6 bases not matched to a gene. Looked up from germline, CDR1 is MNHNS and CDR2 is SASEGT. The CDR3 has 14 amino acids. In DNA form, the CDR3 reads TGTGCCAGCAGCAGGGGGCGGGAACCCTACGAGCAGTACTTC. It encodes CASSRGREPYEQYF.

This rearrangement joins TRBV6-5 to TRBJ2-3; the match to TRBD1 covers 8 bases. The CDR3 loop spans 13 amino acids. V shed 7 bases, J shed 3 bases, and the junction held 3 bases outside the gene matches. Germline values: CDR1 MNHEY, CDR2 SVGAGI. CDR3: CASTNRGTDTQYF. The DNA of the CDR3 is TGTGCCAGCACCAACAGGGGGACAGATACGCAGTATTTT.

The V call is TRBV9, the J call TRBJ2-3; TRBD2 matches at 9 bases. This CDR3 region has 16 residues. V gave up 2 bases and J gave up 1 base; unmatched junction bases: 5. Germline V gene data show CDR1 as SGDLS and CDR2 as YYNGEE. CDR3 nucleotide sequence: TGTGCCAGCAGCGTTAGCGGGGGCGACGGCACAGATACGCAGTATTTT. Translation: CASSVSGGDGTDTQYF.

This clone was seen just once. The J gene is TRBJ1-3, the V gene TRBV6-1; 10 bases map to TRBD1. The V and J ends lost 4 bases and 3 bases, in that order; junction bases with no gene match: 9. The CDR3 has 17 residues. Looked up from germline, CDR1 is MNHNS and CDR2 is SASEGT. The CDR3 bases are TGTGCCAGCAGTGTGAGACAGGGGGCAATCTATGGAAACACCATATATTTT. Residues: CASSVRQGAIYGNTIYF.

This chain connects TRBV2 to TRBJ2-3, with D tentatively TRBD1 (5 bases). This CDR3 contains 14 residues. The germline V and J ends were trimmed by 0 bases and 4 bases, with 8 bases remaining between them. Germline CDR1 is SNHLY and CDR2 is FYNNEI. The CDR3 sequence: CASSEAGPPDTQYF. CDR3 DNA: TGTGCCAGCAGTGAAGCGGGGCCGCCAGATACGCAGTATTTT. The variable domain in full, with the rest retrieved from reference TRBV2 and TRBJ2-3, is EPEVTQTPSHQVTQMGQEVILRCVPISNHLYFYWYRQILGQKVEFLVSFYNNEISEKSEIFDDQFSVERPDGSNFTLKIRSTKLEDSAMYFCASSEAGPPDTQYFGPGTRLTVL.

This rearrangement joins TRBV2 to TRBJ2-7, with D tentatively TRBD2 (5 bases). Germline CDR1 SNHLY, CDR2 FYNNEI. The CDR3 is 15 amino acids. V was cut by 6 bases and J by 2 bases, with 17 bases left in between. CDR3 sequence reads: CASSKRNSLPYEQYF. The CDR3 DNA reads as TGTGCCAGCAGCAAGCGGAACTCCCTACCCTACGAGCAGTACTTC.

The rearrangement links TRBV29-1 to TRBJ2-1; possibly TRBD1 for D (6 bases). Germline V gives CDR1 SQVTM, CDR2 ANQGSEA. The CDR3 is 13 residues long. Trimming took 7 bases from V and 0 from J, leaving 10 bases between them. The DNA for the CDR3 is TGCAGCGGTAGGGACAACTCCTACAATGAGCAGTTCTTC. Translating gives CSGRDNSYNEQFF.

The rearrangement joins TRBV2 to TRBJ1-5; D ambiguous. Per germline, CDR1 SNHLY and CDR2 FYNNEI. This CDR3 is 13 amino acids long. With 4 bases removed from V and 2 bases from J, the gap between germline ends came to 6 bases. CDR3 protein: CASSVQGNQPQHF. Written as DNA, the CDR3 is TGTGCCAGCAGTGTTCAGGGCAATCAGCCCCAGCATTTT.

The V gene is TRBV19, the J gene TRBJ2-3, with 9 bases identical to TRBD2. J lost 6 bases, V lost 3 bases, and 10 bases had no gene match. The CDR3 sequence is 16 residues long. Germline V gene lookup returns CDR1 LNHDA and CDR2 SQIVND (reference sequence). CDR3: CASSMGIAGAYDTQYF. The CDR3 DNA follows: TGTGCCAGTAGTATGGGAATAGCGGGGGCTTACGATACGCAGTATTTT.

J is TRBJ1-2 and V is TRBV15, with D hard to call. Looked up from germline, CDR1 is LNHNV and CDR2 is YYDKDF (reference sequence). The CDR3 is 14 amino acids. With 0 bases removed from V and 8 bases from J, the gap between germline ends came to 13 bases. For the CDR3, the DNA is TGTGCCACCAGCAGAGATTCAAGGACTGCCGGCTACACCTTC. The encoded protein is CATSRDSRTAGYTF. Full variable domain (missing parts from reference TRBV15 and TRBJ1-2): DAMVIQNPRYQVTQFGKPVTLSCSQTLNHNVMYWYQQKSSQAPKLLFHYYDKDFNNEADTPDNFQSRRPNTSFCFLDIRSPGLGDTAMYLCATSRDSRTAGYTFGSGTRLTVV.